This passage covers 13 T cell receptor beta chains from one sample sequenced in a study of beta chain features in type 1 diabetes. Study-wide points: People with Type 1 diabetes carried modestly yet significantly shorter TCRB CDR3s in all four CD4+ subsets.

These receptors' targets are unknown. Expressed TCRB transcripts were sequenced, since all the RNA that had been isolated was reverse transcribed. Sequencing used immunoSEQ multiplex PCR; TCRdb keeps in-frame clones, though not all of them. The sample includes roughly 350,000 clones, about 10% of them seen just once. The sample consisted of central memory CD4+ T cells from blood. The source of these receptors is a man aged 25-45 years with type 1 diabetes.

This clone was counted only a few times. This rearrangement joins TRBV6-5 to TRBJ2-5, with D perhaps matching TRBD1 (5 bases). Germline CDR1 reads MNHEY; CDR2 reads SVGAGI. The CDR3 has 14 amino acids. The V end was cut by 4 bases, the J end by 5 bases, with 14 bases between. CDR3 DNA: TGTGCCAGCAGTTCGACAGCCCCGAGGGAGACCCAGTACTTC. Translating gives CASSSTAPRETQYF.

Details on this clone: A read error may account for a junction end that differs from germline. The CDR3 coding sequence is TGTGCCATCAGTCGTCTGGCGGGAGTACTGGATACGCAGTATTTT. Translated: CAISRLAGVLDTQYF. The chain combines TRBV6-5 with TRBJ2-3; 7 positions agree with TRBD2. The CDR3 runs to 15 residues. Germline-derived CDR1 and CDR2 are MNHEY and SVGAGI.

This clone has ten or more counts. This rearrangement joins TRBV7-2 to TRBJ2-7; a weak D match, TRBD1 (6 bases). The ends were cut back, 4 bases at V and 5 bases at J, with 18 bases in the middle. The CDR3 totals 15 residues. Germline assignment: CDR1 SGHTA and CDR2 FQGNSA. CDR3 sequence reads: CASSSEGYRDNEQYF. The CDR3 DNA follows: TGTGCCAGCAGCTCCGAAGGCTACCGGGACAACGAGCAGTACTTC.

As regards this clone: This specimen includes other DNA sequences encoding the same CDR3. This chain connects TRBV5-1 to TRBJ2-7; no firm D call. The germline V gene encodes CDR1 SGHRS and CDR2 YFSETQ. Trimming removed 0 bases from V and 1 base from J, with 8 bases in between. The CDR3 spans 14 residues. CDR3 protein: CASSLATDSYEQYF. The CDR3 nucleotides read TGCGCCAGCAGCTTGGCTACAGATTCCTACGAGCAGTACTTC. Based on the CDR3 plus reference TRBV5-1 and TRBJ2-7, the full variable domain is KAGVTQTPRYLIKTRGQQVTLSCSPISGHRSVSWYQQTPGQGLQFLFEYFSETQRNKGNFPGRFSGRQFSNSRSEMNVSTLELGDSALYLCASSLATDSYEQYFGPGTRLTVT.

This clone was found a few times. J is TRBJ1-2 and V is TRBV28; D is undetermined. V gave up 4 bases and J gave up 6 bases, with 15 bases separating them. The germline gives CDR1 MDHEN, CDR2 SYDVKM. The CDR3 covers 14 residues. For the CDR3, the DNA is TGTGCCAGCAGTTGGAGATCGGGGAGAAATGGCTACACCTTC. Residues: CASSWRSGRNGYTF.

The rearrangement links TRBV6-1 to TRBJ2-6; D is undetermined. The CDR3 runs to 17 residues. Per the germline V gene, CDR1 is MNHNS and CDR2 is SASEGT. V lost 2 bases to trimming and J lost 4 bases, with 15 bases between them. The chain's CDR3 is CASSEQGAVVGANVLTF. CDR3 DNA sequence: TGTGCCAGCAGTGAACAAGGTGCCGTGGTAGGGGCCAACGTCCTGACTTTC.

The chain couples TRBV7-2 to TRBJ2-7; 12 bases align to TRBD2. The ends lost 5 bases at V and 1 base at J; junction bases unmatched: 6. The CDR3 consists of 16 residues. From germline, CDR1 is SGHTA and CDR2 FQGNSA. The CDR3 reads CASSPGGTSGSYEQYF. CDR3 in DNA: TGTGCCAGCAGCCCAGGGGGGACTAGCGGGTCCTACGAGCAGTACTTC. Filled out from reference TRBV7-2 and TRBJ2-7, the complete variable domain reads GAGVSQSPSNKVTEKGKDVELRCDPISGHTALYWYRQSLGQGLEFLIYFQGNSAPDKSGLPSDRFSAERTGGSVSTLTIQRTQQEDSAVYLCASSPGGTSGSYEQYFGPGTRLTVT.

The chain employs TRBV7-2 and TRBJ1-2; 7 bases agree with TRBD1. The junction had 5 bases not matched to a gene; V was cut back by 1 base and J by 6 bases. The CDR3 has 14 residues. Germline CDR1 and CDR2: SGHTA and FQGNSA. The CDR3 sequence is CASSLGAGGDGYTF. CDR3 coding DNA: TGTGCCAGCAGCTTAGGGGCAGGGGGAGATGGCTACACCTTC.

CDR3 coding DNA: TGTGCCAGCAGTCCCATTTCTGCGGGACTAGCGAATTACGAGCAGTACTTC. It codes for CASSPISAGLANYEQYF. The chain recombines TRBV28 with TRBJ2-7, with TRBD2 matching 10 bases. J gave up 4 bases and V 5 bases, and 14 bases lay outside the gene matches. CDR3 size: 17 residues. From germline, CDR1 is MDHEN and CDR2 SYDVKM.

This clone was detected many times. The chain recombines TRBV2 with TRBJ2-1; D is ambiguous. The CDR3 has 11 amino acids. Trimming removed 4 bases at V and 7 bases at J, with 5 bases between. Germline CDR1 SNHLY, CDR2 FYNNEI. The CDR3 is CASSVDNEQFF. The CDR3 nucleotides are TGTGCCAGCAGTGTGGATAATGAGCAGTTCTTC.

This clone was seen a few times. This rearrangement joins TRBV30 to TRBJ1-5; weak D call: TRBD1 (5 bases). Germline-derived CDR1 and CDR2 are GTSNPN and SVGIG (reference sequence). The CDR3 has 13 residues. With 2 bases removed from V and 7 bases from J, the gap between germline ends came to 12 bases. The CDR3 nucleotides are TGTGCCTGGAGTCCCACGACAGCACAGCCCCAGCATTTT. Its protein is CAWSPTTAQPQHF.

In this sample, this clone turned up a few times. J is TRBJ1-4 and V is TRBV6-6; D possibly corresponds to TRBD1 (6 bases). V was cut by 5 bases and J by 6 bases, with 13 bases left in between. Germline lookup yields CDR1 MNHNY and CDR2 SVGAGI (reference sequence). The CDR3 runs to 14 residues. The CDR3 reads CASSDLQGHEKLFF. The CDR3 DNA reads TGTGCCAGCAGTGATCTCCAGGGGCATGAAAAACTGTTTTTT.

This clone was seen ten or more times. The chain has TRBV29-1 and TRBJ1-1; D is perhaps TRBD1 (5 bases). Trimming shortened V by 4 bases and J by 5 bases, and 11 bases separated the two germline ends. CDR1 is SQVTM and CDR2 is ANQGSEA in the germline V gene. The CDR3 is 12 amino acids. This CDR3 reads CSVVPGGTEAFF. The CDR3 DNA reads TGCAGCGTTGTACCGGGGGGAACTGAAGCTTTCTTT.